Listed here are 27 T cell receptor beta chains from one sample, sequenced in a study of blood T cell repertoires in COVID-19. Repertoires were generated with immunoSEQ multiplex PCR, while TCRdb's copy carries only in-frame clones and drops some. The sample has about 360,000 clones, about 87% seen once; the top ten hold over 2.5%. Specimen: peripheral blood. Receptor source: a human donor in a cohort sampled during active COVID-19.

The rearrangement joins TRBV28 to TRBJ2-3; D is possibly TRBD1 (6 bases). CDR1 MDHEN and CDR2 SYDVKM come from the germline V gene. This CDR3 has 13 amino acids. V was shortened by 10 bases and J by 3 bases, with 14 bases between the two germline ends. The chain's CDR3 is CAIRTQGTDTQYF. The CDR3 coding sequence is TGTGCCATCAGGACCCAGGGGACAGATACGCAGTATTTT.

The gene calls are TRBV19 and TRBJ2-1, with 7 bases identical to TRBD1. The ends lost 3 bases at V and 7 bases at J; junction bases unmatched: 9. This CDR3 contains 15 residues. CDR1 and CDR2 from the germline V gene are LNHDA and SQIVND (reference sequence). In DNA form, the CDR3 reads TGTGCCAGTAGTATGGCGGGCAGGGGGTGGAATGAGCAGTTCTTC. Translation: CASSMAGRGWNEQFF.

The genes are TRBV4-1 and TRBJ1-1; maybe TRBD1 (6 bases). The germline gives CDR1 MGHRA, CDR2 YSYEKL. The CDR3 loop spans 15 amino acids. The ends were cut back, 0 bases at V and 5 bases at J, with 13 bases in the middle. CDR3 nucleotides: TGCGCCAGCAGCCAAGATCACAGGGTTGGGACTGAAGCTTTCTTT. Amino acid sequence: CASSQDHRVGTEAFF.

The chain carries TRBV6-6 and TRBJ2-3; the D gene is possibly TRBD1 (6 bases). The CDR3 length is 16 residues. CDR1 is MNHNY, CDR2 SVGAGI, per germline (reference sequence). V was cut by 9 bases and J by 2 bases, with 21 bases left in between. CDR3 loop: CASDYGGNLITDTQYF. The CDR3, as DNA: TGTGCCAGTGACTATGGGGGCAACTTAATCACAGATACGCAGTATTTT.

The chain carries TRBV2 and TRBJ2-6; D gene unclear. The V gene's germline CDR1 is SNHLY and CDR2 FYNNEI. The ends were cut back, 2 bases at V and 0 bases at J, with 8 bases in the middle. The CDR3 has 16 amino acids. The CDR3 coding sequence is TGTGCCAGCAGTGAATATCCCAGCTCTGGGGCCAACGTCCTGACTTTC. Translating it yields CASSEYPSSGANVLTF.

The chain is built from TRBV4-2 and TRBJ1-5; weak D call: TRBD1 (5 bases). This CDR3 contains 17 residues. Looked up from germline, CDR1 is LGHNA and CDR2 is YNFKEQ. V lost 1 base and J lost 2, with 15 bases in between. This CDR3 reads CASSQGVGGDRNQPQHF. For the CDR3, the DNA is TGTGCCAGCAGCCAAGGGGTGGGAGGGGATCGCAATCAGCCCCAGCATTTT.

The chain joins TRBV19 to TRBJ1-1, with D possibly being TRBD1 (6 bases). CDR3 length equals 15 residues. The V and J ends lost 2 bases and 3 bases respectively, with 13 bases between them. The germline gives CDR1 LNHDA, CDR2 SQIVND (reference sequence). The CDR3 bases are TGTGCCAGTAGTATATTACAGGGTCGGTACACTGAAGCTTTCTTT. Protein: CASSILQGRYTEAFF.

The J gene is TRBJ1-2, the V gene TRBV7-9; no firm D call. This CDR3 has 13 amino acids. Germline V gives CDR1 SEHNR, CDR2 FQNEAQ (reference sequence). The V and J ends lost 1 base and 5 bases respectively, with 8 bases between them. The CDR3 reads CASSLGGRYGYTF. In nucleotides, the CDR3 is TGTGCCAGCAGCTTAGGAGGGCGATATGGCTACACCTTC.

This clone was detected a few times. The rearrangement links TRBV5-4 to TRBJ1-2; 9 positions match TRBD1. J was trimmed by 7 bases and V by 2 bases; bases with no gene match: 6. This CDR3 has 14 residues. Germline V CDR1 and CDR2: SGHNT, YYREEE (reference sequence). The DNA of the CDR3 is TGTGCCAGCAGCTTAGGGACAGGGACGCCTGGCTACACCTTC. This codes for CASSLGTGTPGYTF. The whole variable domain, remainder taken from reference TRBV5-4 and TRBJ1-2, is ETGVTQSPTHLIKTRGQQVTLRCSSQSGHNTVSWYQQALGQGPQFIFQYYREEENGRGNFPPRFSGLQFPNYSSELNVNALELDDSALYLCASSLGTGTPGYTFGSGTRLTVV.

This clone was counted only a few times. Other DNA sequences within the sample encode an identical CDR3. The V and J genes are TRBV4-1 and TRBJ2-7; 8 bases match TRBD1. Germline V CDR1 and CDR2: MGHRA, YSYEKL. The CDR3 sequence is 14 residues long. The trim removed 4 bases at V and 2 bases at J, leaving 4 bases unmatched. CDR3 in DNA: TGCGCCAGCAGCCGAGGACAGGGCACCTACGAGCAGTACTTC. Translation gives CASSRGQGTYEQYF.

The chain uses TRBV19 and TRBJ2-3, with D possibly TRBD2 on 5 matching bases. CDR1 and CDR2 from the germline V gene are LNHDA and SQIVND (reference sequence). The CDR3 loop spans 15 amino acids. V was clipped by 10 bases and J by 3 bases, with 20 bases between them. The CDR3 here is CATLVAVEGTDTQYF. DNA for the CDR3: TGTGCCACCCTCGTCGCGGTTGAGGGAACAGATACGCAGTATTTT.

This clone has only a few counts. V is TRBV30 and J is TRBJ2-2, with 9 bases matching TRBD1. CDR3 length: 14 residues. Trimming at V came to 8 bases and at J to 7 bases, leaving 11 bases not matched to a gene. Germline CDR1 and CDR2: GTSNPN and SVGIG (reference sequence). CDR3 region: CARSRTGAVGELFF. Here the CDR3 DNA reads TGTGCCCGCTCAAGGACAGGGGCGGTCGGGGAGCTGTTTTTT.

This clone was seen a single time. The J gene is TRBJ1-1, the V gene TRBV5-1; 7 bases match TRBD1. Germline CDR1 reads SGHRS; CDR2 reads YFSETQ. CDR3 length: 15 amino acids. Unmatched junction bases numbered 6, after V lost 3 bases and J lost 1 base. This CDR3 is CASSSSGTENTEAFF. The CDR3 nucleotides read TGCGCCAGCAGCTCATCCGGGACAGAGAACACTGAAGCTTTCTTT.

The chain recombines TRBV29-1 with TRBJ1-2; TRBD1 aligns across 11 bases. Germline trimming cut 6 bases from V and 6 bases from J; bases unmatched to any gene: 9. Germline V gene data show CDR1 as SQVTM and CDR2 as ANQGSEA. The CDR3 covers 14 residues. DNA for the CDR3: TGCAGCGTCCTGAGGGGACAGGGGGTCGATGGCTACACCTTC. It codes for CSVLRGQGVDGYTF.

This clone was picked up a small number of times. The rearrangement uses TRBV5-6 and TRBJ1-1, with D perhaps TRBD1 (6 bases). V was clipped by 2 bases and J by 0 bases, with 8 bases between them. CDR3 length: 14 amino acids. The germline V gene has CDR1 SGHDT and CDR2 YYEEEE. CDR3 nucleotides: TGTGCCAGCAGCTTCAGGGACATGAACACTGAAGCTTTCTTT. The encoded protein is CASSFRDMNTEAFF.

The chain recombines TRBV5-6 with TRBJ1-2; 8 bases are a match to TRBD1. The length of the CDR3 is 17 residues. Germline CDR1 reads SGHDT; CDR2 reads YYEEEE. V dropped 4 bases and J dropped 1; count of bases not matched to a gene: 12. The CDR3 here is CASSPGTGGGFNYGYTF. CDR3 nucleotides: TGTGCCAGCAGCCCCGGGACAGGCGGGGGCTTTAACTATGGCTACACCTTC.

This sequence joins TRBV7-8 and TRBJ2-3, with 13 bases that match TRBD2. Germline loops: CDR1 SGHVS, CDR2 FQNEAQ. The length of the CDR3 is 20 residues. Trimming removed 6 bases from V and 6 bases from J; junction bases left unmatched: 21. The CDR3 region is CASSLMFGLAGAGDVDTQYF. In nucleotides, the CDR3 is TGTGCCAGCAGTCTCATGTTCGGACTAGCGGGGGCGGGGGACGTGGATACGCAGTATTTT.

The CDR3, as DNA: TGCGCCAGCAGCCAAGGGGTCCGGGGGGCGAAGGCTGAAGCTTTCTTT. Protein product: CASSQGVRGAKAEAFF. The chain links TRBV4-1 to TRBJ1-1; maybe TRBD1 (6 bases). The CDR3 totals 16 residues. CDR1 MGHRA and CDR2 YSYEKL come from the germline V gene. V lost 1 base and J lost 6, with 18 bases in between.

The chain recombines TRBV19 with TRBJ1-5; D perhaps matches TRBD1 (5 bases). Germline CDR1 reads LNHDA; CDR2 reads SQIVND (reference sequence). The V and J ends lost 3 bases and 10 bases respectively, with 19 bases between them. The CDR3 spans 15 residues. This chain's CDR3 is CASSMMRGAGGPQHF. For the CDR3, the DNA is TGTGCCAGTAGTATGATGCGAGGGGCGGGAGGACCCCAGCATTTT.

The chain is built from TRBV4-1 and TRBJ1-3; 9 bases map to TRBD1. V shed 2 bases, J shed 6 bases, and the junction held 8 bases outside the gene matches. The CDR3 length is 16 residues. From germline, CDR1 is MGHRA and CDR2 YSYEKL. The CDR3 loop is CASSQPPGTGPNTIYF. DNA of the CDR3: TGCGCCAGCAGCCAACCCCCCGGGACAGGGCCAAACACCATATATTTT.

The rearrangement links TRBV20-1 to TRBJ2-5; 7 nucleotides match TRBD2. The CDR3 is 14 residues long. After removal of 3 bases from V and 4 bases from J, the junction contained 8 bases not matched to a gene. Looked up from germline, CDR1 is DFQATT and CDR2 is SNEGSKA (reference sequence). CDR3 sequence: CSASGGVSGETQYF. CDR3 coding DNA: TGCAGTGCTAGTGGGGGGGTGTCTGGAGAGACCCAGTACTTC.

The V and J genes are TRBV24-1 and TRBJ2-1, with 7 bases identical to TRBD2. The CDR3 spans 15 residues. Germline CDR1 is KGHDR and CDR2 is SFDVKD. Trimming removed 4 bases from V and 5 bases from J; junction bases left unmatched: 7. CDR3 in DNA: TGTGCCACCAGTGAACGGGAGGAGGCCAACAATGAGCAGTTCTTC. Its translation: CATSEREEANNEQFF.

This clone was counted only a few times. The chain joins TRBV4-1 to TRBJ1-2; 8 positions match TRBD1. CDR1 and CDR2 (germline): MGHRA, YSYEKL. The CDR3 length is 15 residues. V lost 3 bases, J lost 4 bases, and 7 bases stayed unmatched. The CDR3 loop is CASSQEDRVTYGYTF. The CDR3 nucleotides read TGCGCCAGCAGCCAGGAGGACAGGGTTACCTATGGCTACACCTTC.

The J gene is TRBJ2-2, the V gene TRBV27; 10 bases match TRBD1. V gave up 2 bases and J gave up 5 bases; unmatched junction bases: 5. The CDR3 length is 16 residues. Germline lookup yields CDR1 MNHEY and CDR2 SMNVEV (reference sequence). CDR3 amino acids: CASSLMRTGGTGELFF. The CDR3 DNA reads TGTGCCAGCAGTTTAATGAGGACAGGGGGGACCGGGGAGCTGTTTTTT.

The sample holds a few counts of this clone. The genes are TRBV2 and TRBJ1-5, with D hard to call. The germline V gene encodes CDR1 SNHLY and CDR2 FYNNEI. Trimming took 5 bases from V and 1 from J, leaving 18 bases between them. This CDR3 has 17 residues. CDR3 sequence reads: CASSLYSGDPSNQPQHF. CDR3 bases: TGTGCCAGCAGTCTCTATTCGGGTGATCCGAGCAATCAGCCCCAGCATTTT. Full variable domain (missing parts from reference TRBV2 and TRBJ1-5): EPEVTQTPSHQVTQMGQEVILRCVPISNHLYFYWYRQILGQKVEFLVSFYNNEISEKSEIFDDQFSVERPDGSNFTLKIRSTKLEDSAMYFCASSLYSGDPSNQPQHFGDGTRLSIL.

The gene calls are TRBV30 and TRBJ1-2; D may be TRBD1 (5 bases). V was cut by 3 bases and J by 7 bases, with 15 bases left in between. Germline assignment: CDR1 GTSNPN and CDR2 SVGIG (reference sequence). The CDR3 runs to 13 residues. DNA of the CDR3: TGTGCCTGGAGGGGAGTTGTGGGGGGTGGCTACACCTTC. It encodes CAWRGVVGGGYTF.

This clone was seen more than once but under ten times. The chain links TRBV30 to TRBJ1-4; 8 bases match TRBD1. Germline values: CDR1 GTSNPN, CDR2 SVGIG (reference sequence). V was pared by 3 bases and J by 6 bases, with 6 bases of the junction left unmatched. The CDR3 covers 14 residues. CDR3 sequence reads: CAWRSGTGDEKLFF. For the CDR3, the DNA is TGTGCCTGGAGGTCCGGGACAGGAGATGAAAAACTGTTTTTT. The complete variable domain, with remaining parts taken from reference TRBV30 and TRBJ1-4, reads SQTIHQWPATLVQPVGSPLSLECTVEGTSNPNLYWYRQAAGRGLQLLFYSVGIGQISSEVPQNLSASRPQDRQFILSSKKLLLSDSGFYLCAWRSGTGDEKLFFGSGTQLSVL.